Below, 12 T cell receptor beta chains from the same sample are listed, as sequenced in a study of T cell changes during pregnancy in multiple sclerosis. Repertoires were generated with immunoSEQ multiplex PCR, while TCRdb's copy carries only in-frame clones and drops some. Of tens of thousands of clones listed, approximately 92% are singletons. This specimen was CD8+ T cells from peripheral blood mononuclear cells, taken in the third trimester of pregnancy. The receptors originated from a female donor in good health, enrolled as a control in a pregnancy study.

This sequence joins TRBV7-9 and TRBJ2-7; a possible D gene is TRBD2 (5 bases). The CDR3 spans 13 residues. V lost 5 bases and J lost 4, with 12 bases in between. Germline loops: CDR1 SEHNR, CDR2 FQNEAQ (reference sequence). The CDR3 nucleotides are TGTGCCAGCAGCCTCGGAGGAAAGTACGAGCAGTACTTC. Translating it yields CASSLGGKYEQYF.

This chain uses TRBV4-2 with TRBJ1-2; possibly TRBD1 for D (5 bases). This CDR3 comprises 16 residues. V was shortened by 4 bases and J by 3 bases, with 18 bases between the two germline ends. Germline V gene data show CDR1 as LGHNA and CDR2 as YNFKEQ. CDR3 in amino acids: CASSPSRRREDYGYTF. In DNA, the CDR3 is TGTGCCAGCAGCCCTTCCCGTCGCAGGGAGGACTATGGCTACACCTTC.

The rearrangement joins TRBV4-1 to TRBJ1-1, with no clear D. V gave up 3 bases and J gave up 5 bases, with 19 bases separating them. The germline CDR1 and CDR2 sequences are MGHRA and YSYEKL. The CDR3 extends over 16 amino acids. CDR3 sequence reads: CASSHPEGSQRTEAFF. CDR3 DNA sequence: TGCGCCAGCAGCCACCCCGAGGGAAGTCAGAGGACTGAAGCTTTCTTT.

The chain uses TRBV2 and TRBJ2-1; TRBD2 aligns across 7 bases. The CDR3 runs to 14 residues. V was clipped by 10 bases and J by 5 bases; unmatched bases: 11. Per germline, CDR1 SNHLY and CDR2 FYNNEI. CDR3 DNA sequence: TGTGCCACCGCTGGACTAGGCAGGAACAATGAGCAGTTCTTC. Its protein product is CATAGLGRNNEQFF.

The rearrangement uses TRBV10-3 and TRBJ2-5, with 9 nucleotides matching TRBD1. The CDR3 length is 15 residues. The V gene's germline CDR1 is ENHRY and CDR2 SYGVKD. With 7 bases clipped from V and 5 bases from J, the junction kept 11 bases outside the gene matches. The CDR3: CAIKNNRGQDETQYF. DNA of the CDR3: TGTGCCATCAAAAATAACAGGGGGCAGGACGAGACCCAGTACTTC.

In its sample, this clone was seen once. The V call is TRBV27, the J call TRBJ2-7; 10 bases fit TRBD1. Germline trimming cut 0 bases from V and 4 bases from J; bases unmatched to any gene: 6. In germline, CDR1 is MNHEY, CDR2 SMNVEV (reference sequence). There are 16 residues in the CDR3. Written as DNA, the CDR3 is TGTGCCAGCAGTTTATCGCTGGGACAGGGGACGTACGAGCAGTACTTC. Translation: CASSLSLGQGTYEQYF.

J is TRBJ2-7 and V is TRBV9; D perhaps matches TRBD2 (6 bases). V shed 2 bases and J shed 11 bases, with 8 bases lying between them. Germline assignment: CDR1 SGDLS and CDR2 YYNGEE. The CDR3 totals 10 residues. The CDR3 loop reads CASSVTSKYF. The CDR3 DNA sequence: TGTGCCAGCAGCGTGACTAGTAAGTACTTC.

The gene calls are TRBV15 and TRBJ1-2; D gene uncertain. Trimming cost V 6 bases and J 0 bases, with 20 bases left between them. CDR3 length: 17 amino acids. Per germline, CDR1 LNHNV and CDR2 YYDKDF (reference sequence). CDR3 amino acids: CATRSGVPRNANYGYTF. The CDR3 bases are TGTGCCACCAGATCAGGTGTTCCTCGAAACGCTAACTATGGCTACACCTTC.

The CDR3 DNA is TGTGCCAGCAGCCCACGGACTAGCGGTGACTACAATGAGCAGTTCTTC. This sequence encodes CASSPRTSGDYNEQFF. This chain joins TRBV13 and TRBJ2-1, with TRBD2 matching over 10 bases. This CDR3 region has 16 residues. The V segment lost 5 bases and the J segment 3 bases; nucleotides outside the gene matches: 7. The germline CDR1 and CDR2 sequences are PRHDT and FYEKMQ (reference sequence).

The chain is built from TRBV29-1 and TRBJ1-5, with D maybe TRBD1 (5 bases). V lost 6 bases and J lost 2, with 11 bases in between. The germline V gene encodes CDR1 SQVTM and CDR2 ANQGSEA. The CDR3 runs to 13 residues. For the CDR3, the DNA is TGCAGCGTCGGGAGGGGACGCAATCAGCCCCAGCATTTT. Amino acids: CSVGRGRNQPQHF.

The chain has TRBV7-2 and TRBJ2-2; tentative D call: TRBD1 (6 bases). Per germline, CDR1 SGHTA and CDR2 FQGNSA. V was clipped by 8 bases and J by 5 bases, with 9 bases between them. The CDR3 has 12 amino acids. The CDR3 protein is CASFRGTGELFF. DNA of the CDR3: TGTGCCAGCTTCAGGGGAACCGGGGAGCTGTTTTTT.

A few counts support this clone. CDR3 sequence (DNA): TGTGCCTGGAGTCCCGGGACAGGGGGTGAAGCTTTCTTT. Protein: CAWSPGTGGEAFF. This chain connects TRBV30 to TRBJ1-1; TRBD1 matches at 11 bases. J lost 7 bases, V lost 2 bases, and 3 bases had no gene match. Germline loops: CDR1 GTSNPN, CDR2 SVGIG (reference sequence). This CDR3 is 13 amino acids long.